Sequencing of this TCR beta chain was carried out in a study of T cells after yellow fever vaccination. Broader study findings: Weaker overall was a secondary response that nonetheless peaked faster, on day 5 versus 15. FACS-sorted repertoires could harbor abundant contaminating bulk-population clonotypes.

The CDR3 has 13 amino acids. Germline CDR1 reads DFQATT; CDR2 reads SNEGSKA (reference sequence). The 5'RACE template-switching step produced TCR cDNA and added a universal primer site and UMIs. TCRdb reanalysed the 5' RACE reads using MiXCR and keeps one entry per CDR3 protein. The sample lists under 550,000 distinct CDR3 sequences; 21% were seen once. As for this clonotype: What it binds is not known.

This sequence originates from a young man who received the YFV17D yellow fever vaccine. The chain uses TRBV20-1 and TRBJ2-1; TRBD2 matches at 11 bases. The sequencing here drew on PBMCs, taken roughly 20 days after the first yellow fever vaccination. CDR3 residues: CSPFSGGENEQFF. The CDR3 coding sequence is TGCAGCCCCTTTAGCGGGGGGGAAAATGAGCAGTTCTTC.